The TCR beta chain described here comes from a study of identifying expanded T cells in peripheral blood. The CDR3 loop spans 20 amino acids. Losses at the gene ends were 3 bases for V and 4 bases for J; bases not matched to a gene: 14. Looked up from germline, CDR1 is SGHVS and CDR2 is FQNEAQ. Findings of the study overall: About 1.3 clones differed between technical replicates, versus roughly 16 and 20 over time. Across healthy donors, higher total template counts meant significantly greater roughly two-week count variance.

The data were produced by immunoSEQ multiplex PCR, yet TCRdb's version contains in-frame clones alone and is incomplete. The sample has about 110,000 clones; about 85% are singletons. Comments on this clone: As yet, its antigen is unknown.

Collection occurred without any documented infections or immune events in donors. The sequencing input was blood. The V gene is TRBV7-8, the J gene TRBJ2-5, with 16 bases fitting TRBD2. The sequence was collected from a person aged 18-70 years in good health. The CDR3 loop reads CASSFAFSGTSGGALETQYF. The CDR3 DNA follows: TGTGCCAGCAGCTTCGCCTTCTCCGGGACTAGCGGGGGGGCCTTAGAGACCCAGTACTTC. Filled out from reference TRBV7-8 and TRBJ2-5, the complete variable domain reads GAGVSQSPRYKVAKRGQDVALRCDPISGHVSLFWYQQALGQGPEFLTYFQNEAQLDKSGLPSDRFFAERPEGSVSTLKIQRTQQEDSAVYLCASSFAFSGTSGGALETQYFGPGTRLLVL.